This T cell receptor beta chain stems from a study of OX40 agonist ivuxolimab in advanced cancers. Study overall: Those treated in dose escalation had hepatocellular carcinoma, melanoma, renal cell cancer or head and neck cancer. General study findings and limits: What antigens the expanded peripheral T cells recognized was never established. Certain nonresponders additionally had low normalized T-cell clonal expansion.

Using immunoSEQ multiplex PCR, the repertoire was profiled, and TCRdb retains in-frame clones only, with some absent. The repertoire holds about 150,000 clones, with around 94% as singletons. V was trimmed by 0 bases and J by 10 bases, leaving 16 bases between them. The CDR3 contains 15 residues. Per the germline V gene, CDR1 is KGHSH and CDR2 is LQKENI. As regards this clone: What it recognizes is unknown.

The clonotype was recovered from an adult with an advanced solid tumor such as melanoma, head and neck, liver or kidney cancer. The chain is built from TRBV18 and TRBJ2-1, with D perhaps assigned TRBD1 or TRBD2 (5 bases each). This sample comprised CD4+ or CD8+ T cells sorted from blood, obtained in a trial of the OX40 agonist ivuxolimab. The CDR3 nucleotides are TGTGCCAGCTCACCACCGTTGGGTCTCGAGGGGGAGCAGTTCTTC. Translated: CASSPPLGLEGEQFF.